The 25 T cell receptor beta chains given below trace back to one sample, sequenced in a study of beta chain features in type 1 diabetes. Investigators reverse transcribed all isolated RNA, so they sequenced expressed TCRB transcripts. Data came from immunoSEQ multiplex PCR; TCRdb stores just in-frame clones and leaves some out. Among 450,000 to 550,000 clones listed, 30% were seen once. Sequenced input: naive CD4+ T cells from blood. Receptors were obtained from a man younger than 35 in good health.

This clone was seen only a few times. CDR3 DNA: TGTGCCAGCAGCGTAGACCCTAGCGGGAGATTCTACAATGAGCAGTTCTTC. Translation gives CASSVDPSGRFYNEQFF. J is TRBJ2-1 and V is TRBV9, with TRBD2 identical over 10 bases. Germline CDR1 is SGDLS and CDR2 is YYNGEE. This CDR3 contains 17 residues. The V segment lost 0 bases and the J segment 3 bases; nucleotides outside the gene matches: 6. Combining the CDR3 with reference TRBV9 and TRBJ2-1 gives the whole variable domain DSGVTQTPKHLITATGQRVTLRCSPRSGDLSVYWYQQSLDQGLQFLIQYYNGEERAKGNILERFSAQQFPDLHSELNLSSLELGDSALYFCASSVDPSGRFYNEQFFGPGTRLTVL.

The rearrangement links TRBV29-1 to TRBJ2-1, with D perhaps TRBD2 (6 bases). The germline V gene has CDR1 SQVTM and CDR2 ANQGSEA. V lost 8 bases and J lost 8, with 16 bases in between. The CDR3 is made up of 12 amino acids. The CDR3 sequence: CSLRTMSHEQFF. CDR3 bases: TGCAGCTTACGGACTATGAGCCATGAGCAGTTCTTC.

This clone was seen more than once but under ten times. The V and J genes are TRBV4-2 and TRBJ2-7; TRBD1 matches 10 bases. The V segment lost 0 bases and the J segment 2 bases; nucleotides outside the gene matches: 1. CDR1 is LGHNA and CDR2 is YNFKEQ in the germline V gene. The CDR3 loop spans 15 amino acids. The chain's CDR3 is CASSQEGQGAYEQYF. The CDR3 coding sequence is TGTGCCAGCAGCCAAGAAGGACAGGGGGCCTACGAGCAGTACTTC.

The chain employs TRBV30 and TRBJ2-1; 12 bases are shared with TRBD2. This CDR3 region has 14 residues. J gave up 7 bases and V 6 bases, and 7 bases lay outside the gene matches. The germline gives CDR1 GTSNPN, CDR2 SVGIG (reference sequence). CDR3 DNA sequence: TGTGCCTGTAAGACTAGCGGGAGATGGAATGAGCAGTTCTTC. It specifies CACKTSGRWNEQFF.

The genes are TRBV7-9 and TRBJ2-3; 9 nucleotides line up with TRBD2. The CDR3 is made up of 15 amino acids. J lost 4 bases, V lost 7 bases, and 9 bases had no gene match. Looked up from germline, CDR1 is SEHNR and CDR2 is FQNEAQ (reference sequence). CDR3 DNA: TGTGCCAGCACCCTCCCCCAGCGGGAGGCAGATACGCAGTATTTT. It encodes CASTLPQREADTQYF.

This clone was seen a few times. Other DNA sequences from this sample encode an identical CDR3 as well. The V gene is TRBV7-9, the J gene TRBJ2-6, with D unresolved. CDR1 SEHNR and CDR2 FQNEAQ come from the germline V gene (reference sequence). V was cut by 1 base and J by 0 bases, with 4 bases left in between. The CDR3 is 15 residues long. The CDR3 DNA sequence: TGTGCCAGCAGCTTAGGAAGCTCTGGGGCCAACGTCCTGACTTTC. Protein: CASSLGSSGANVLTF. The variable domain in full, with the rest retrieved from reference TRBV7-9 and TRBJ2-6, is DTGVSQNPRHKITKRGQNVTFRCDPISEHNRLYWYRQTLGQGPEFLTYFQNEAQLEKSRLLSDRFSAERPKGSFSTLEIQRTEQGDSAMYLCASSLGSSGANVLTFGAGSRLTVL.

The sample holds a few counts of this clone. V usage is TRBV14 and J usage is TRBJ2-2, with D tentatively TRBD2 (5 bases). Germline CDR1 reads SGHDN; CDR2 reads FVKESK. The CDR3 contains 16 residues. V lost 2 bases to trimming and J lost 3 bases, with 13 bases between them. DNA of the CDR3: TGTGCCAGCAGCCAACTTGCTCACGGGGACACCGGGGAGCTGTTTTTT. Encoded protein: CASSQLAHGDTGELFF.

This clone was recorded a few times. Other DNA sequences in the same sample also yield this CDR3. The chain uses TRBV25-1 and TRBJ2-7; 9 nucleotides line up with TRBD2. V was clipped by 4 bases and J by 5 bases; unmatched bases: 9. Germline V gene lookup returns CDR1 MGHDK and CDR2 SYGVNS. The CDR3 covers 15 residues. The CDR3 here is CASSGPGLAFHEQYF. The CDR3 DNA sequence: TGTGCCAGCAGTGGTCCGGGACTAGCTTTCCACGAGCAGTACTTC.

The chain combines TRBV10-3 with TRBJ2-3; TRBD2 is a possible D gene (5 bases). Trimming left V 3 bases short and J 8 bases short, with 15 bases between. CDR1 is ENHRY and CDR2 is SYGVKD in the germline V gene. The CDR3 is 14 amino acids. CDR3 DNA sequence: TGTGCCATCAGTGATTCCGTCCGGGATCTTACGCAGTATTTT. Protein: CAISDSVRDLTQYF.

The CDR3 region is CASSLLISKSGEQFF. CDR3 coding DNA: TGTGCCAGCAGCTTATTAATCAGTAAGTCTGGCGAGCAGTTCTTC. The chain recombines TRBV7-8 with TRBJ2-1, with D unclear. CDR3 length: 15 residues. V lost 2 bases, J lost 10 bases, and 18 bases lay in between. CDR1 and CDR2 (germline): SGHVS, FQNEAQ. Supplemented by reference TRBV7-8 and TRBJ2-1, the full variable domain reads GAGVSQSPRYKVAKRGQDVALRCDPISGHVSLFWYQQALGQGPEFLTYFQNEAQLDKSGLPSDRFFAERPEGSVSTLKIQRTQQEDSAVYLCASSLLISKSGEQFFGPGTRLTVL.

This sequence joins TRBV30 and TRBJ2-3; possibly TRBD2 for D (5 bases). The CDR3 has 15 amino acids. Trimming removed 0 bases from V and 0 bases from J, with 10 bases in between. CDR1 is GTSNPN, CDR2 SVGIG, per germline (reference sequence). This CDR3 is CAWSVRRVSTDTQYF. The CDR3 nucleotides are TGTGCCTGGAGTGTACGGCGGGTGAGCACAGATACGCAGTATTTT.

The chain recombines TRBV30 with TRBJ2-7; D possibly corresponds to TRBD1 (5 bases). This CDR3 has 14 amino acids. The V end was cut by 3 bases, the J end by 2 bases, with 14 bases between. CDR1 GTSNPN and CDR2 SVGIG come from the germline V gene (reference sequence). CDR3: CAWRRLGETYEQYF. The CDR3 coding sequence is TGTGCCTGGAGGCGGTTAGGGGAAACCTACGAGCAGTACTTC.

The chain links TRBV29-1 to TRBJ2-1, with TRBD2 matching over 11 bases. After removal of 5 bases from V and 5 bases from J, the junction contained 8 bases not matched to a gene. CDR3 length equals 15 residues. CDR1 and CDR2 from the germline V gene are SQVTM and ANQGSEA. The CDR3 DNA is TGCAGCGTTCAGACTAGCGGGGCAGACCACAATGAGCAGTTCTTC. Amino acid sequence: CSVQTSGADHNEQFF.

In DNA form, the CDR3 reads TGTGCCACCAGCAGAGATCCCCGGACAGGGGGCTATGGTGGCTACACCTTC. Protein: CATSRDPRTGGYGGYTF. This chain joins TRBV15 and TRBJ1-2; 11 bases line up with TRBD1. CDR3 length equals 17 residues. The V segment lost 0 bases and the J segment 7 bases; nucleotides outside the gene matches: 10. CDR1 LNHNV and CDR2 YYDKDF come from the germline V gene (reference sequence).

This clone was counted between two and nine times. J is TRBJ2-7 and V is TRBV25-1; no clear D. The CDR3 loop spans 14 amino acids. V lost 5 bases, J lost 1 base, and 12 bases lay in between. CDR1 and CDR2 from the germline V gene are MGHDK and SYGVNS. The CDR3 here is CASSRLAASYEQYF. CDR3 sequence (DNA): TGTGCCAGCAGTCGTTTGGCGGCGTCCTACGAGCAGTACTTC.

The sample holds a few counts of this clone. This chain links TRBV29-1 with TRBJ2-5; the match to TRBD2 covers 8 bases. The CDR3 is 14 amino acids. Germline CDR1 reads SQVTM; CDR2 reads ANQGSEA. V was pared by 7 bases and J by 4 bases, with 11 bases of the junction left unmatched. CDR3 region: CSAEVAGSTETQYF. The DNA for the CDR3 is TGCAGCGCCGAGGTAGCGGGAAGCACAGAGACCCAGTACTTC.

The J gene is TRBJ2-1, the V gene TRBV27; either TRBD1 or TRBD2 may fit D (5 bases each). V lost 5 bases, J lost 10 bases, and 18 bases lay in between. The CDR3 length is 14 residues. Germline CDR1 MNHEY, CDR2 SMNVEV (reference sequence). CDR3 sequence: CASSHLGDGAEQFF. CDR3 DNA sequence: TGTGCCAGCAGTCACCTCGGGGACGGGGCCGAGCAGTTCTTC.

The gene calls are TRBV7-9 and TRBJ2-3; D not certain. The CDR3 spans 14 residues. The V end was cut by 2 bases, the J end by 0 bases, with 6 bases between. From germline, CDR1 is SEHNR and CDR2 FQNEAQ (reference sequence). The CDR3 DNA reads as TGTGCCAGCAGCTTATCTCCTAGCACAGATACGCAGTATTTT. Its translation is CASSLSPSTDTQYF.

The rearrangement uses TRBV5-4 and TRBJ2-7; TRBD1 might be the D (6 bases). Germline assignment: CDR1 SGHNT and CDR2 YYREEE (reference sequence). This CDR3 is 14 amino acids long. V was clipped by 4 bases and J by 0 bases, with 11 bases between them. CDR3 amino acids: CASSPTGPSYEQYF. The CDR3, as DNA: TGTGCCAGCAGCCCTACAGGGCCCTCCTACGAGCAGTACTTC.

This clone turned up a few times. The genes are TRBV7-2 and TRBJ1-2; D is unresolved. The germline CDR1 and CDR2 sequences are SGHTA and FQGNSA. CDR3 length equals 15 residues. Trimming removed 2 bases at V and 0 bases at J, with 10 bases between. The CDR3 sequence is CASSLTRLANYGYTF. The DNA of the CDR3 is TGTGCCAGCAGCTTAACACGGCTAGCTAACTATGGCTACACCTTC.

V gene TRBV19 combines with J gene TRBJ2-5, with a weak D call TRBD2 (5 bases). The CDR3 loop spans 13 amino acids. The V gene lost 5 bases and the J gene lost 6 bases, with 13 bases spanning the gap. Looked up from germline, CDR1 is LNHDA and CDR2 is SQIVND (reference sequence). The CDR3 sequence: CASSFSGLKTQYF. In nucleotides, the CDR3 is TGTGCCAGTAGTTTCTCGGGATTGAAGACCCAGTACTTC.

The gene calls are TRBV15 and TRBJ2-2; 10 nucleotides agree with TRBD2. Germline V gene data show CDR1 as LNHNV and CDR2 as YYDKDF (reference sequence). With V trimmed by 6 bases and J by 7 bases, 8 bases remained unmatched. This CDR3 has 15 residues. The DNA for the CDR3 is TGTGCCACCAGAGATAAGTCTAGCGGGAGCGGGGAGCTGTTTTTT. It encodes CATRDKSSGSGELFF.

The V gene is TRBV2, the J gene TRBJ2-3, with D possibly matching TRBD1 (5 bases). V lost 6 bases and J lost 1, with 14 bases in between. CDR1 is SNHLY and CDR2 is FYNNEI in the germline V gene. The CDR3 has 15 amino acids. The CDR3 spells CASRPQGTRTDTQYF. CDR3 sequence (DNA): TGTGCCAGCAGACCCCAGGGTACCCGCACAGATACGCAGTATTTT.

The chain joins TRBV14 to TRBJ2-1, with no clear D. Germline V gene sequence: CDR1 SGHDN, CDR2 FVKESK. V was pared by 3 bases and J by 2 bases, with 14 bases between. The CDR3 runs 16 residues. The CDR3 nucleotides are TGTGCCAGCAGCCAGCAGGCGTTGGACCCCTACAATGAGCAGTTCTTC. Amino acids: CASSQQALDPYNEQFF.

The CDR3 DNA sequence: TGTGCCTGGAGACGACAGGGGGCGGAAAAACTGTTTTTT. Its translation is CAWRRQGAEKLFF. This chain links TRBV30 with TRBJ1-4; 10 positions agree with TRBD1. The CDR3 runs to 13 residues. Germline V gives CDR1 GTSNPN, CDR2 SVGIG (reference sequence). The J segment lost 8 bases and the V segment lost 3 bases, leaving 3 bases of the junction unmatched. Based on the CDR3 plus reference TRBV30 and TRBJ1-4, the full variable domain is SQTIHQWPATLVQPVGSPLSLECTVEGTSNPNLYWYRQAAGRGLQLLFYSVGIGQISSEVPQNLSASRPQDRQFILSSKKLLLSDSGFYLCAWRRQGAEKLFFGSGTQLSVL.